Shown below are 28 T cell receptor beta chains from a single sample sequenced in a study of cytomegalovirus exposure and HLA in healthy donors. With 60 Vbeta and 13 Jbeta primers, the PCR was carried out. Measured with immunoSEQ multiplex PCR; TCRdb has only the in-frame clones, and not every one. The sample consists of fewer than 70,000 clones, roughly two thirds of them appearing once. The sequenced sample was PBMCs. Receptors originate from a male donor in good health and CMV-seropositive.

The chain combines TRBV2 with TRBJ2-3; TRBD2 might be the D (5 bases). The germline V gene has CDR1 SNHLY and CDR2 FYNNEI. V dropped 6 bases and J dropped 4 bases, with 8 bases sitting between them. CDR3 length: 12 residues. The CDR3 DNA reads as TGTGCCAGCAGGAGGGATGCAGATACGCAGTATTTT. Translated: CASRRDADTQYF.

The chain recombines TRBV5-6 with TRBJ2-5; 11 bases are a match to TRBD1. The CDR3 runs 15 residues. Germline CDR1 SGHDT, CDR2 YYEEEE. Losses at the gene ends were 2 bases for V and 1 base for J; bases not matched to a gene: 1. In nucleotides, the CDR3 is TGTGCCAGCAGCTTCGGGACAGGGGGCCAAGAGACCCAGTACTTC. This translates into CASSFGTGGQETQYF.

The rearrangement links TRBV29-1 to TRBJ1-1, with 7 bases lining up with TRBD1. Unmatched junction bases numbered 7, after V lost 6 bases and J lost 0 bases. Germline V gene lookup returns CDR1 SQVTM and CDR2 ANQGSEA. CDR3 length equals 14 residues. CDR3 bases: TGCAGCGTCGACAGGGTTAACTTGAACACTGAAGCTTTCTTT. Amino acid sequence: CSVDRVNLNTEAFF.

This chain uses TRBV27 with TRBJ1-4, with D hard to call. Trimming left V 5 bases short and J 0 bases short, with 16 bases between. Per germline, CDR1 MNHEY and CDR2 SMNVEV (reference sequence). The length of the CDR3 is 17 residues. The CDR3 is CASSPRRHEATNEKLFF. CDR3 sequence (DNA): TGTGCCAGCAGTCCCCGTCGACACGAAGCAACTAATGAAAAACTGTTTTTT.

In regard to this clone: One end of the junction fails to match germline, which may point to a read error. The rearrangement joins TRBV7-9 to TRBJ1-3, with TRBD1 matching over 9 bases. Germline V CDR1 and CDR2: SEHNR, FQNEAQ (reference sequence). The CDR3 is 16 residues long. CDR3: CSSSLGQGISGNTIYF. The CDR3, as DNA: TGTTCCAGCAGCCTAGGACAGGGGATATCTGGAAACACCATATATTTT.

On this clone: At one end the junction does not follow the germline gene, possibly because of a read error. The J gene is TRBJ1-6, the V gene TRBV7-9; TRBD1 matches at 8 bases. CDR3 length: 15 residues. CDR1 is SEHNR and CDR2 is FQNEAQ in the germline V gene (reference sequence). Here the CDR3 reads CSSSAFGQGNSPLHF. The CDR3 DNA reads as TGTTCCAGCAGCGCCTTCGGACAGGGAAATTCACCCCTCCACTTT.

In regard to this clone: In the same sample, other DNA sequences code for this CDR3. This chain joins TRBV29-1 and TRBJ1-1; D unclear. Trimming left V 2 bases short and J 3 bases short, with 10 bases between. The CDR3 sequence is 13 residues long. Germline lookup yields CDR1 SQVTM and CDR2 ANQGSEA. CDR3 in amino acids: CSVEQLQDTEAFF. DNA for the CDR3: TGCAGCGTTGAACAACTTCAAGACACTGAAGCTTTCTTT.

In its sample, this clone was seen a few times. The rearrangement joins TRBV5-6 to TRBJ1-2; perhaps TRBD1 as D (6 bases). The length of the CDR3 is 14 residues. Trimming removed 1 base at V and 6 bases at J, with 13 bases between. Germline V gives CDR1 SGHDT, CDR2 YYEEEE. The CDR3 is CASSLRGQRDGYTF. The CDR3 DNA sequence: TGTGCCAGCAGCTTGCGTGGACAGAGGGATGGCTACACCTTC. The full variable domain, completed using reference TRBV5-6 and TRBJ1-2, is DAGVTQSPTHLIKTRGQQVTLRCSPKSGHDTVSWYQQALGQGPQFIFQYYEEEERQRGNFPDRFSGHQFPNYSSELNVNALLLGDSALYLCASSLRGQRDGYTFGSGTRLTVV.

This clone showed up just a few times. The V gene is TRBV2, the J gene TRBJ2-1; a weak D match, TRBD1 (6 bases). This CDR3 is 14 amino acids long. Looked up from germline, CDR1 is SNHLY and CDR2 is FYNNEI. The ends were cut back, 8 bases at V and 0 bases at J, with 11 bases in the middle. In nucleotides, the CDR3 is TGTGCCAGCCGGGACACCCTCTCCTACAATGAGCAGTTCTTC. Translation: CASRDTLSYNEQFF.

The V gene is TRBV6-6, the J gene TRBJ1-5; TRBD1 is a possible D gene (6 bases). Trimming left V 2 bases short and J 0 bases short, with 8 bases between. Germline lookup yields CDR1 MNHNY and CDR2 SVGAGI (reference sequence). The CDR3 is made up of 15 amino acids. The CDR3 nucleotides read TGTGCCAGCAGTTACCGGACAGTTAGCAATCAGCCCCAGCATTTT. It is translated as CASSYRTVSNQPQHF.

The rearrangement joins TRBV2 to TRBJ2-7; D ambiguous. V dropped 4 bases and J dropped 4 bases, with 5 bases sitting between them. The germline CDR1 and CDR2 sequences are SNHLY and FYNNEI. The CDR3 sequence is 11 residues long. The CDR3 region is CASSVDYEQYF. The CDR3 coding sequence is TGTGCCAGCAGTGTAGATTACGAGCAGTACTTC.

The rearrangement joins TRBV7-2 to TRBJ2-1, with 10 bases matching TRBD2. V was pared by 5 bases and J by 4 bases, with 5 bases of the junction left unmatched. This CDR3 is 15 amino acids long. The germline gives CDR1 SGHTA, CDR2 FQGNSA. The chain's CDR3 is CASSVTSGVYNEQFF. The DNA of the CDR3 is TGTGCCAGCAGCGTTACTAGCGGGGTATACAATGAGCAGTTCTTC.

The chain recombines TRBV6-5 with TRBJ2-2; tentatively, D is TRBD1 (6 bases). From germline, CDR1 is MNHEY and CDR2 SVGAGI. Deletions cut 2 bases from V and 6 bases from J, with 10 bases between. This CDR3 is built from 14 residues. DNA for the CDR3: TGTGCCAGCAGTTACCCCCAGGGGCCCGGGGAGCTGTTTTTT. It encodes CASSYPQGPGELFF.

The chain has TRBV7-2 and TRBJ2-7, with D hard to call. The CDR3 loop spans 14 amino acids. The V and J ends lost 7 bases and 1 base respectively, with 14 bases between them. Germline CDR1 reads SGHTA; CDR2 reads FQGNSA. The CDR3 DNA reads as TGTGCCAGCACCTCTGGGCAGGCTTCCTACGAGCAGTACTTC. It encodes CASTSGQASYEQYF.

This chain connects TRBV2 to TRBJ1-1, with unresolved D. The CDR3 totals 11 residues. V was pared by 7 bases and J by 6 bases, with 9 bases between. CDR1 SNHLY and CDR2 FYNNEI come from the germline V gene. The CDR3 nucleotides read TGTGCCAGCACTTCTTATTCTGAAGCTTTCTTT. This sequence encodes CASTSYSEAFF. The entire variable domain, with the rest obtained from reference TRBV2 and TRBJ1-1, is as follows: EPEVTQTPSHQVTQMGQEVILRCVPISNHLYFYWYRQILGQKVEFLVSFYNNEISEKSEIFDDQFSVERPDGSNFTLKIRSTKLEDSAMYFCASTSYSEAFFGQGTRLTVV.

The CDR3 region has the DNA TGTGCCAGCAGCTCCCGGGACAGGGGGAACGAGCAGTACTTC. It codes for CASSSRDRGNEQYF. This chain joins TRBV13 and TRBJ2-7; 11 bases are a match to TRBD1. Trimming took 4 bases from V and 5 from J; bases not matched to a gene: 4. The CDR3 is 14 amino acids. Germline lookup yields CDR1 PRHDT and CDR2 FYEKMQ (reference sequence).

V gene TRBV2 combines with J gene TRBJ2-3; 8 bases fit TRBD1. The germline gives CDR1 SNHLY, CDR2 FYNNEI. The V and J ends lost 11 bases and 6 bases, in that order; junction bases with no gene match: 7. The length of the CDR3 is 12 residues. CDR3 amino acids: CASQGGSDTQYF. DNA for the CDR3: TGTGCCTCACAGGGGGGATCGGATACGCAGTATTTT.

The chain is built from TRBV10-3 and TRBJ1-5; maybe TRBD1 (6 bases). V was trimmed by 4 bases and J by 12 bases, leaving 16 bases between them. The CDR3 length is 13 residues. Germline loops: CDR1 ENHRY, CDR2 SYGVKD. CDR3: CAISAVQGRRQHF. The DNA of the CDR3 is TGTGCCATCAGTGCTGTACAGGGAAGGCGCCAGCATTTT.

This chain links TRBV19 with TRBJ2-7, with D possibly TRBD1 on 6 matching bases. The CDR3 totals 13 residues. V gave up 5 bases and J gave up 6 bases, with 14 bases separating them. Germline V CDR1 and CDR2: LNHDA, SQIVND (reference sequence). CDR3 residues: CASSSQGPGEQYF. The CDR3 nucleotides read TGTGCCAGTAGTTCACAGGGACCTGGCGAGCAGTACTTC.

This clone came up a few times. This chain's CDR3 is CASSERGGGTNKNIQYF. CDR3 in DNA: TGTGCCAGCAGTGAAAGGGGCGGGGGCACTAACAAAAACATTCAGTACTTC. The chain carries TRBV6-1 and TRBJ2-4; possibly TRBD2 for D (7 bases). Trimming took 2 bases from V and 3 from J, leaving 17 bases between them. The germline gives CDR1 MNHNS, CDR2 SASEGT. The CDR3 covers 17 residues.

The chain employs TRBV9 and TRBJ2-5, with D unresolved. Near its end, the DNA agrees better with TRBJ2-7, so the J call may be wrong. The germline CDR1 and CDR2 sequences are SGDLS and YYNGEE. There are 14 residues in the CDR3. In nucleotides, the CDR3 is TGTGCCAGCAGCGTGTCCACAGAGATTGACGAGCAGTACTTC. Amino acid sequence: CASSVSTEIDEQYF.

This chain connects TRBV7-2 to TRBJ1-2, with D perhaps TRBD1 (5 bases). CDR3 size: 13 residues. The V end was cut by 3 bases, the J end by 6 bases, with 11 bases between. CDR1 SGHTA and CDR2 FQGNSA come from the germline V gene. The CDR3 here is CASSFQTGDGYTF. In DNA form, the CDR3 reads TGTGCCAGCAGCTTTCAAACGGGGGATGGCTACACCTTC.

V gene TRBV7-8 combines with J gene TRBJ1-2, with unresolved D. CDR3 length: 14 amino acids. CDR1 and CDR2 from the germline V gene are SGHVS and FQNEAQ. V lost 2 bases, J lost 0 bases, and 7 bases lay in between. The CDR3 DNA reads TGTGCCAGCAGCTTATTCAGTTCTAACTATGGCTACACCTTC. Amino acid sequence: CASSLFSSNYGYTF.

The V gene is TRBV27, the J gene TRBJ2-7; 8 positions agree with TRBD1. The V gene's germline CDR1 is MNHEY and CDR2 SMNVEV (reference sequence). V gave up 6 bases and J gave up 0 bases; unmatched junction bases: 10. This CDR3 spans 16 amino acids. CDR3 in amino acids: CASSFTGQGDSYEQYF. The CDR3 DNA follows: TGTGCCAGCAGCTTCACTGGACAGGGTGACTCCTACGAGCAGTACTTC.

J is TRBJ2-1 and V is TRBV11-2; 9 bases match TRBD1. Germline CDR1 is SGHAT and CDR2 is FQNNGV. There are 13 residues in the CDR3. The junction had 2 bases not matched to a gene; V was cut back by 3 bases and J by 8 bases. CDR3 region: CASSFTGGDEQFF. CDR3 coding DNA: TGTGCCAGCAGCTTTACAGGGGGCGATGAGCAGTTCTTC.

The chain is built from TRBV6-5 and TRBJ1-1; D is unresolved. The V end was cut by 6 bases, the J end by 1 base, with 15 bases between. The CDR3 loop spans 15 amino acids. Germline assignment: CDR1 MNHEY and CDR2 SVGAGI. For the CDR3, the DNA is TGTGCCAGCAGAGTAAGCGGATGGGCGAACACTGAAGCTTTCTTT. Translating gives CASRVSGWANTEAFF.

The chain's CDR3 is CASSDPHRGNQPQHF. CDR3 in DNA: TGTGCCAGCAGTGACCCTCACAGGGGCAATCAGCCCCAGCATTTT. This rearrangement joins TRBV6-1 to TRBJ1-5; D is perhaps TRBD1 (6 bases). V was clipped by 3 bases and J by 2 bases, with 11 bases between them. The V gene's germline CDR1 is MNHNS and CDR2 SASEGT. The CDR3 loop spans 15 amino acids.

The gene calls are TRBV2 and TRBJ1-4; D remains unclear. Germline values: CDR1 SNHLY, CDR2 FYNNEI. CDR3 length: 13 residues. Trimming took off 5 bases at V and 12 bases at J, with 16 bases between the two ends. The CDR3 region has the DNA TGTGCCAGCAGTATCGAGGTATCCGAGGAACTGTTTTTT. Translating gives CASSIEVSEELFF.